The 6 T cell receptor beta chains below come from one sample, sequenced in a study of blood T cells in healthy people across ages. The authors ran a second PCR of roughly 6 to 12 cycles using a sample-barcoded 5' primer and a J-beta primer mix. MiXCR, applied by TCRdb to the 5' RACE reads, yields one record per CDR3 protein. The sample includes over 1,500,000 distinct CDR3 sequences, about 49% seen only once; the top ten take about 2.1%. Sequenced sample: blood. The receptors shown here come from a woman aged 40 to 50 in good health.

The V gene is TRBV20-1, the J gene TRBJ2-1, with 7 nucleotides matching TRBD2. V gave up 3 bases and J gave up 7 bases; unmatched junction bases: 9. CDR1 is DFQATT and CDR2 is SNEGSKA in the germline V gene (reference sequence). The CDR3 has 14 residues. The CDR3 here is CSASNRGGLNEQFF. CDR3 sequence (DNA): TGCAGTGCTAGCAACCGCGGGGGTCTGAATGAGCAGTTCTTC.

Written as DNA, the CDR3 is TGTGCCAGCAGCGCGAGCGACACTGAAGCTTTCTTT. Translation: CASSASDTEAFF. The rearrangement joins TRBV9 to TRBJ1-1; no definite D call. The CDR3 has 12 amino acids. V was cut by 3 bases and J by 3 bases, with 6 bases left in between. The germline V gene has CDR1 SGDLS and CDR2 YYNGEE.

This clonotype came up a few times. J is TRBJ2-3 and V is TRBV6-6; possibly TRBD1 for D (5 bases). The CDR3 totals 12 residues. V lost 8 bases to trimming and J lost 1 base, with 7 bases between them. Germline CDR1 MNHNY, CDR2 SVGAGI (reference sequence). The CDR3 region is CASQGGTDTQYF. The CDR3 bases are TGTGCCAGCCAGGGTGGCACAGATACGCAGTATTTT.

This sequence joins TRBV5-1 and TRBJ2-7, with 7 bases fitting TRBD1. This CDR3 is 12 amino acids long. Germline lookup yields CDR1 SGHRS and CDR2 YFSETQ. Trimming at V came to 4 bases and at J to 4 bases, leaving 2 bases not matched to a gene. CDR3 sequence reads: CASSKDRYEQYF. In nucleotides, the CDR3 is TGCGCCAGCAGCAAGGACAGGTACGAGCAGTACTTC.

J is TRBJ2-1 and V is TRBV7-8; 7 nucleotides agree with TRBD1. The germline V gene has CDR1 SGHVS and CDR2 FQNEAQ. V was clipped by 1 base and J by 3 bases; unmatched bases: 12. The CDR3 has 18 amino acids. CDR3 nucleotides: TGTGCCAGCAGCTTAGACCTTCCCGGGACAGCTCTCTACAATGAGCAGTTCTTC. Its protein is CASSLDLPGTALYNEQFF.

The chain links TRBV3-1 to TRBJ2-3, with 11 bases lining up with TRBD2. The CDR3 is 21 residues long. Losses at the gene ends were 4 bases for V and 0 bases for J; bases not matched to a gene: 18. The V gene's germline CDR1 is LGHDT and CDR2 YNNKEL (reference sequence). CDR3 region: CASSLDHQLAGEQGSTDTQYF. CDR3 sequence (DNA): TGTGCCAGCAGCCTCGACCACCAACTAGCGGGGGAGCAAGGGAGCACAGATACGCAGTATTTT.